This passage covers 27 T cell receptor beta chains from one sample sequenced in a study of T-cell memory formation after mild COVID-19 (dated by TCRdb to 2020 to 2023). Libraries were constructed by 5' RACE. Instrument used: Illumina NovaSeq 6000. TCRdb trimmed public reads at Q25 via fastp, called clones via MiXCR and kept in-frame beta chains. Each CDR3 protein appears once, grouped with its most common genes and DNA. Across this sample there are 550,000 to 700,000 distinct CDR3 sequences, with over 15% seen only once. Around 12% of the sample belongs to the ten largest clones. The sequencing input was PBMCs or a T cell subset sorted from them (not recorded which). The receptors come from an adult woman who had mild COVID-19 (a few samples of this study predate the infection). The sample titles of this study are shuffled in the database, so cell type and time point are left out; the donor was told from shared clones.

The chain is built from TRBV2 and TRBJ2-7; D is possibly TRBD2 (6 bases). Germline CDR1 SNHLY, CDR2 FYNNEI. Trimming took off 0 bases at V and 3 bases at J, with 24 bases between the two ends. CDR3 length equals 19 residues. The CDR3 is CASSEAFSAWAGSYYEQYF. The CDR3, as DNA: TGTGCCAGCAGTGAAGCCTTCTCCGCGTGGGCGGGATCGTACTACGAGCAGTACTTC. The whole variable domain, remainder taken from reference TRBV2 and TRBJ2-7, is EPEVTQTPSHQVTQMGQEVILRCVPISNHLYFYWYRQILGQKVEFLVSFYNNEISEKSEIFDDQFSVERPDGSNFTLKIRSTKLEDSAMYFCASSEAFSAWAGSYYEQYFGPGTRLTVT.

This clonotype was counted ten times or more. The rearrangement joins TRBV7-2 to TRBJ2-1; 7 bases agree with TRBD2. The germline gives CDR1 SGHTA, CDR2 FQGNSA. The CDR3 loop spans 15 amino acids. J was trimmed by 5 bases and V by 4 bases; bases with no gene match: 8. CDR3 loop: CASSSASGGNNEQFF. CDR3 nucleotide sequence: TGTGCCAGCAGCTCTGCTAGCGGAGGTAACAATGAGCAGTTCTTC.

As concerns this clonotype: This may be a read error, as it is one base from a much larger clone. The chain is built from TRBV9 and TRBJ1-5; D unclear. V was clipped by 0 bases and J by 3 bases, with 4 bases between them. The CDR3 runs 13 residues. Germline V gene lookup returns CDR1 SGDLS and CDR2 YYNGEE. The CDR3 spells CASSVADNQPQHF. In DNA, the CDR3 is TGTGCCAGCAGCGTAGCAGACAATCAGCCCCAGCATTTT.

The chain combines TRBV6-2 or TRBV6-3 with TRBJ1-5; D gene ambiguous. Germline assignment: CDR1 MNHEY and CDR2 SVGEGT. Trimming cost V 1 base and J 6 bases, with 13 bases left between them. The CDR3 has 15 amino acids. CDR3 in amino acids: CASSYYGHRGQPQHF. CDR3 coding DNA: TGTGCCAGCAGTTACTACGGGCATCGTGGTCAGCCCCAGCATTTT.

The V call is TRBV5-1, the J call TRBJ1-1; 9 positions agree with TRBD1. This CDR3 has 15 amino acids. Trimming removed 4 bases from V and 4 bases from J; junction bases left unmatched: 8. The germline V gene encodes CDR1 SGHRS and CDR2 YFSETQ. The CDR3 DNA follows: TGCGCCAGCAGCGGGGGACAGGGACTGCTCACTGAAGCTTTCTTT. This codes for CASSGGQGLLTEAFF. The full variable domain, in which reference TRBV5-1 and TRBJ1-1 provide the parts outside the CDR3, is KAGVTQTPRYLIKTRGQQVTLSCSPISGHRSVSWYQQTPGQGLQFLFEYFSETQRNKGNFPGRFSGRQFSNSRSEMNVSTLELGDSALYLCASSGGQGLLTEAFFGQGTRLTVV.

This clonotype was counted a single time. V usage is TRBV5-1 and J usage is TRBJ2-1, with a possible D match to TRBD1 (6 bases). The CDR3 has 16 residues. Germline loops: CDR1 SGHRS, CDR2 YFSETQ. Trimming removed 1 base from V and 0 bases from J, with 11 bases in between. The CDR3 DNA follows: TGCGCCAGCAGCTTGTTACAGGGACCCTCCTACAATGAGCAGTTCTTC. It translates to CASSLLQGPSYNEQFF.

The genes are TRBV5-5 and TRBJ2-1; 11 bases agree with TRBD2. The CDR3 is 16 amino acids. Germline V CDR1 and CDR2: SGHKS, YYEKEE (reference sequence). V was clipped by 0 bases and J by 5 bases; unmatched bases: 4. The CDR3 region is CASSLGLAGNHNEQFF. The CDR3 DNA reads TGTGCCAGCAGCTTGGGACTAGCGGGGAACCACAATGAGCAGTTCTTC.

The chain carries TRBV7-6 and TRBJ1-1; unclear D gene. The CDR3 is 16 amino acids. The V gene lost 2 bases and the J gene lost 0 bases, with 13 bases spanning the gap. Germline values: CDR1 SGHVS, CDR2 FNYEAQ. Here the CDR3 DNA reads TGTGCCAGCAGCTTATTTGGGAACACAATGAACACTGAAGCTTTCTTT. As protein: CASSLFGNTMNTEAFF. The variable domain in full, with the rest retrieved from reference TRBV7-6 and TRBJ1-1, is GAGVSQSPRYKVTKRGQDVALRCDPISGHVSLYWYRQALGQGPEFLTYFNYEAQQDKSGLPNDRFSAERPEGSISTLTIQRTEQRDSAMYRCASSLFGNTMNTEAFFGQGTRLTVV.

The genes are TRBV6-1 and TRBJ1-6, with 8 bases fitting TRBD1. With V trimmed by 7 bases and J by 7 bases, 6 bases remained unmatched. Per germline, CDR1 MNHNS and CDR2 SASEGT. The CDR3 spans 14 residues. The CDR3 spells CASTPGQENSPLHF. The CDR3 DNA reads as TGTGCCAGCACTCCGGGACAGGAGAATTCACCCCTCCACTTT.

CDR3 protein: CASTHASTGLEETQYF. The CDR3 nucleotides are TGTGCCAGCACCCACGCTTCAACAGGGCTGGAGGAGACCCAGTACTTC. J is TRBJ2-5 and V is TRBV5-4, with D tentatively TRBD1 (6 bases). Germline V CDR1 and CDR2: SGHNT, YYREEE (reference sequence). CDR3 length equals 16 residues. The ends were cut back, 6 bases at V and 5 bases at J, with 23 bases in the middle. The full variable domain, in which reference TRBV5-4 and TRBJ2-5 provide the parts outside the CDR3, is ETGVTQSPTHLIKTRGQQVTLRCSSQSGHNTVSWYQQALGQGPQFIFQYYREEENGRGNFPPRFSGLQFPNYSSELNVNALELDDSALYLCASTHASTGLEETQYFGPGTRLLVL.

This clonotype came up a few times. The chain has TRBV13 and TRBJ2-2; 9 bases map to TRBD1. The CDR3 is 16 residues long. The germline V gene encodes CDR1 PRHDT and CDR2 FYEKMQ (reference sequence). After removal of 5 bases from V and 4 bases from J, the junction contained 8 bases not matched to a gene. The CDR3 bases are TGTGCCAGCAGCACCAAGGACAGGGGATCCACCGGGGAGCTGTTTTTT. Amino acids: CASSTKDRGSTGELFF.

This clonotype has more than one count but fewer than ten. The gene calls are TRBV7-9 and TRBJ2-2; 9 bases align to TRBD2. Germline CDR1 and CDR2: SEHNR and FQNEAQ (reference sequence). V shed 4 bases, J shed 1 base, and the junction held 10 bases outside the gene matches. The CDR3 is 18 amino acids. CDR3 nucleotide sequence: TGTGCCAGCAGCTCACCCCAAAATAGCGGGGGGAACACCGGGGAGCTGTTTTTT. Its translation is CASSSPQNSGGNTGELFF. The variable domain in full, completed from reference TRBV7-9 and TRBJ2-2, reads DTGVSQNPRHKITKRGQNVTFRCDPISEHNRLYWYRQTLGQGPEFLTYFQNEAQLEKSRLLSDRFSAERPKGSFSTLEIQRTEQGDSAMYLCASSSPQNSGGNTGELFFGEGSRLTVL.

The genes are TRBV24-1 and TRBJ2-5; either TRBD1 or TRBD2 may supply D (5 bases each). The CDR3 runs 15 residues. V lost 4 bases and J 1 base, leaving 12 bases between the germline ends. CDR1 and CDR2 (germline): KGHDR, SFDVKD. The CDR3 nucleotides are TGTGCCACCAGTGACCCCCGGGGCCCCCAAGAGACCCAGTACTTC. It translates to CATSDPRGPQETQYF.

V is TRBV19 and J is TRBJ1-2, with D perhaps matching TRBD1 (5 bases). This CDR3 has 12 amino acids. V was cut by 8 bases and J by 1 base, with 8 bases left in between. The germline CDR1 and CDR2 sequences are LNHDA and SQIVND (reference sequence). CDR3 residues: CASAGINYGYTF. The CDR3 coding sequence is TGTGCCAGTGCAGGGATTAACTATGGCTACACCTTC.

Ten or more counts support this clonotype. This chain uses TRBV7-8 with TRBJ1-2; 7 positions agree with TRBD1. Germline lookup yields CDR1 SGHVS and CDR2 FQNEAQ. This CDR3 has 18 amino acids. The junction had 19 bases not matched to a gene; V was cut back by 1 base and J by 8 bases. CDR3 residues: CASSLGETGFAHLRGYTF. The CDR3 bases are TGTGCCAGCAGCTTAGGGGAGACAGGGTTTGCGCACCTGAGAGGCTACACCTTC.

In its sample, this clonotype was seen a few times. The V call is TRBV30, the J call TRBJ2-7, with TRBD2 as a possible D gene (5 bases). V dropped 2 bases and J dropped 3 bases, with 11 bases sitting between them. The germline V gene encodes CDR1 GTSNPN and CDR2 SVGIG (reference sequence). The CDR3 sequence is 13 residues long. CDR3 sequence (DNA): TGTGCCTGGAGTAGGAGGTTAAACTACGAGCAGTACTTC. Protein sequence: CAWSRRLNYEQYF.

V gene TRBV10-2 combines with J gene TRBJ1-2; a possible D gene is TRBD1 (5 bases). The CDR3 contains 12 residues. V was clipped by 6 bases and J by 4 bases, with 9 bases between them. The germline gives CDR1 WSHSY, CDR2 SAAADI. As DNA, the CDR3 is TGCGCCAGCAGACAGGACGCCTATGGCTACACCTTC. As protein: CASRQDAYGYTF.

This chain joins TRBV11-2 and TRBJ2-2; D is ambiguous. Germline V lookup: CDR1 SGHAT, CDR2 FQNNGV. The ends were cut back, 3 bases at V and 1 base at J, with 9 bases in the middle. The CDR3 sequence is 15 residues long. In DNA form, the CDR3 reads TGTGCCAGCAGCTTCCGGCAGAAGAACACCGGGGAGCTGTTTTTT. This translates into CASSFRQKNTGELFF.

The J gene is TRBJ2-1, the V gene TRBV20-1; D not resolved. V lost 0 bases and J lost 3, with 3 bases in between. CDR1 and CDR2 from the germline V gene are DFQATT and SNEGSKA (reference sequence). There are 12 residues in the CDR3. In DNA form, the CDR3 reads TGCAGTGCTAGAGACTTCTACAATGAGCAGTTCTTC. It translates to CSARDFYNEQFF.

The chain couples TRBV7-2 to TRBJ1-1; the D gene is possibly TRBD1 (6 bases). The CDR3 is 14 amino acids. Germline lookup yields CDR1 SGHTA and CDR2 FQGNSA. Trimming took off 4 bases at V and 8 bases at J, with 17 bases between the two ends. DNA for the CDR3: TGTGCCAGCAGCTCCTACAGGGAGATAGGGGAAGCTTTCTTT. Protein product: CASSSYREIGEAFF.

This clonotype was picked up a small number of times. The gene calls are TRBV7-2 and TRBJ1-3; D not resolved. Germline V gene lookup returns CDR1 SGHTA and CDR2 FQGNSA. The V and J ends lost 1 base and 3 bases respectively, with 7 bases between them. This CDR3 comprises 14 residues. DNA of the CDR3: TGTGCCAGCAGCTTAGGCCCTGGTGGAAACACCATATATTTT. Translation: CASSLGPGGNTIYF.

This clonotype was picked up a small number of times. The J gene is TRBJ2-1, the V gene TRBV7-9; 11 nucleotides match TRBD2. Germline CDR1 and CDR2: SEHNR and FQNEAQ (reference sequence). The CDR3 consists of 16 residues. The trim removed 1 base at V and 7 bases at J, leaving 6 bases unmatched. This chain's CDR3 is CASSLGSGGAWNEQFF. CDR3 bases: TGTGCCAGCAGCTTAGGTAGCGGGGGGGCGTGGAATGAGCAGTTCTTC.

This clonotype appeared a few times. This chain joins TRBV20-1 and TRBJ2-7; D is undetermined. The CDR3 sequence is 14 residues long. The V gene's germline CDR1 is DFQATT and CDR2 SNEGSKA (reference sequence). V lost 0 bases to trimming and J lost 0 bases, with 9 bases between them. CDR3 sequence reads: CSARDMRGSYEQYF. The DNA for the CDR3 is TGCAGTGCTAGAGATATGAGAGGCTCCTACGAGCAGTACTTC.

This sequence joins TRBV10-3 and TRBJ2-7; 10 nucleotides match TRBD2. V lost 5 bases and J lost 0; bases outside the gene matches: 4. Germline loops: CDR1 ENHRY, CDR2 SYGVKD. CDR3 length: 15 amino acids. The CDR3 nucleotides are TGTGCCATCAGTACGACTAGCGGGTTCTCCTACGAGCAGTACTTC. It translates to CAISTTSGFSYEQYF.

The chain recombines TRBV20-1 with TRBJ2-5; 15 positions agree with TRBD2. J lost 5 bases, V lost 6 bases, and 10 bases had no gene match. Germline loops: CDR1 DFQATT, CDR2 SNEGSKA (reference sequence). The CDR3 is 16 residues long. In DNA, the CDR3 is TGCAGTGCGACATGGACTAGCGGGGGGGCCAGGGAGACCCAGTACTTC. Protein sequence: CSATWTSGGARETQYF.

In this sample, this clonotype turned up a few times. V and J are TRBV6-1 and TRBJ1-1, with D uncertain. The germline V gene has CDR1 MNHNS and CDR2 SASEGT. The CDR3 runs to 14 residues. V lost 2 bases to trimming and J lost 1 base, with 8 bases between them. This CDR3 reads CASSEYRPNTEAFF. The CDR3 coding sequence is TGTGCCAGCAGTGAATATAGGCCGAACACTGAAGCTTTCTTT.

This clonotype was detected a few times. The chain has TRBV7-6 and TRBJ1-3; TRBD1 matches 9 bases. The V and J ends lost 5 bases and 4 bases, in that order; junction bases with no gene match: 9. This CDR3 region has 16 residues. The germline V gene has CDR1 SGHVS and CDR2 FNYEAQ. The CDR3 coding sequence is TGTGCCAGCAGCCGGGGACAGGGAGCGGGAGGAAACACCATATATTTT. Translating gives CASSRGQGAGGNTIYF.